The present T cell receptor beta chain was sequenced within a study of a mutant IDH1 vaccine in newly diagnosed glioma. Germline V gene lookup returns CDR1 MGHRA and CDR2 YSYEKL. The CDR3 is made up of 16 amino acids. The V gene lost 4 bases and the J gene lost 2 bases, with 15 bases spanning the gap. Only in-frame clones appear in the TCRdb table, and some are missing; sequencing was by immunoSEQ multiplex PCR. The sample consists of tens of thousands of clones, about four fifths of them appearing once. Time point indicated: baseline, week 1 (first vaccination visit). Treatment here: pre-vaccination baseline after standard-of-care therapy.

This sequence originates from a man in his fifties or sixties with glioma. This sequence joins TRBV4-1 and TRBJ1-3; D is possibly TRBD1 (5 bases). The starting material was PBMCs, obtained from a glioma patient treated with radiotherapy, temozolomide or both. Written as DNA, the CDR3 is TGCGCCAGCAGCCCCTTACAGGCCGGTGCTGGAAACACCATATATTTT. Translating gives CASSPLQAGAGNTIYF.